This record looks at one T cell receptor beta chain sequence and its context. PCR was performed using 60 Vbeta and 13 Jbeta primers. The data were produced by immunoSEQ multiplex PCR, yet TCRdb's version contains in-frame clones alone and is incomplete. This table holds 95,000 to 150,000 clones. The data derive from a study of cytomegalovirus exposure and HLA in healthy donors. V trimming: 6 bases; J trimming: 0 bases; junction bases outside the gene matches: 10. CDR1 and CDR2 (germline): MNHNY, SVGAGI (reference sequence). CDR3 length equals 16 residues. Sequencing was carried out using PBMCs. The genes are TRBV6-6 and TRBJ1-1; 7 bases match TRBD1. This clonotype was obtained from a man in his thirties or forties in good health and CMV-seronegative. CDR3 sequence reads: CASSKHPGQMNTEAFF. The CDR3 DNA follows: TGTGCCAGCAGCAAACATCCGGGACAGATGAACACTGAAGCTTTCTTT.